The 5 T cell receptor beta chains presented below share a single source sample, sequenced in a study of T cells in Graves' hyperthyroidism and ophthalmopathy. The TCR beta CDR3 regions underwent amplification using RNA transcripts as the source. In the first-round RT-PCR of the TCR CDR3, the HTBI primer set was used. TCRdb re-called the multiplex PCR reads with MiXCR, one entry per CDR3 protein. The data show under 350,000 distinct CDR3 sequences, more than 15% seen once. Material for sequencing was blood. Receptors were obtained from a woman aged 60-75 years with Graves' ophthalmopathy.

Of note for this clonotype: This may be a read error, as it is one base from a much larger clone. The genes are TRBV28 and TRBJ2-1; 12 bases agree with TRBD2. There are 18 residues in the CDR3. Germline loops: CDR1 MDHEN, CDR2 SYDVKM. The trim removed 5 bases at V and 4 bases at J, leaving 12 bases unmatched. The CDR3 loop is CASSDSARTSGIYNEQFF. DNA for the CDR3: TGTGCCAGCAGTGATTCTGCGCGGACTAGCGGGATTTACAATGAGCAGTTCTTC. Full variable domain (outside the CDR3, taken from reference TRBV28 and TRBJ2-1): DVKVTQSSRYLVKRTGEKVFLECVQDMDHENMFWYRQDPGLGLRLIYFSYDVKMKEKGDIPEGYSVSREKKERFSLILESASTNQTSMYLCASSDSARTSGIYNEQFFGPGTRLTVL.

This clonotype was observed at least ten times. The CDR3 coding sequence is TGTGCCAGCAGTCTGACTAGCGGGGGGGGAGAGACCCAGTACTTC. Protein: CASSLTSGGGETQYF. The J gene is TRBJ2-5, the V gene TRBV2, with 14 bases identical to TRBD2. Germline V CDR1 and CDR2: SNHLY, FYNNEI. Losses at the gene ends were 5 bases for V and 4 bases for J; bases not matched to a gene: 3. This CDR3 contains 15 residues.

This clonotype was recorded many times. The V and J genes are TRBV12-3 or TRBV12-4 and TRBJ2-7, with 8 bases identical to TRBD1. The ends lost 3 bases at V and 7 bases at J; junction bases unmatched: 8. The CDR3 consists of 14 residues. CDR3 amino acids: CASSLGRGLGEQYF. The CDR3 DNA reads as TGTGCCAGCAGTTTGGGCAGGGGGCTTGGGGAGCAGTACTTC.

This clonotype was seen ten or more times. The rearrangement uses TRBV18 and TRBJ2-5; D ambiguous. Trimming cost V 1 base and J 4 bases, with 13 bases left between them. The CDR3 is made up of 15 amino acids. Germline V lookup: CDR1 KGHSH, CDR2 LQKENI. The CDR3, as DNA: TGTGCCAGCTCACCACGCGACTCGGTTTTAGAGACCCAGTACTTC. Translation gives CASSPRDSVLETQYF.

This clonotype came up a few times. Since a much larger clone is just one base distant, this may be a read error. This chain joins TRBV28 and TRBJ2-5; 7 nucleotides match TRBD2. Per the germline V gene, CDR1 is MDHEN and CDR2 is SYDVKM. There are 13 residues in the CDR3. Written as DNA, the CDR3 is TGTGTCAGCGAACCCGGGGGGTTTGAGACCCAGTACTTC. As protein: CVSEPGGFETQYF.